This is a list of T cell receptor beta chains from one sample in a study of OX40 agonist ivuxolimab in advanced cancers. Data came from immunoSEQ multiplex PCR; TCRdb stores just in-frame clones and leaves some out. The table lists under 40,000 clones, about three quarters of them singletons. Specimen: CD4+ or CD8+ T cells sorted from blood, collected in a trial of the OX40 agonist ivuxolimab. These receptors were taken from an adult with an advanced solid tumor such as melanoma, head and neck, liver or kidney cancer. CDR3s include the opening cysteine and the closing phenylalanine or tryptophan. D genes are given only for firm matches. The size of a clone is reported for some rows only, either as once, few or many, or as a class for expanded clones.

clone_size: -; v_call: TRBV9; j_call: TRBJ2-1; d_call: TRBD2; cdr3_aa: CASSAGSGRDDEQFF; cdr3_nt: TGTGCCAGCAGCGCCGGCAGCGGGAGGGACGATGAGCAGTTCTTC
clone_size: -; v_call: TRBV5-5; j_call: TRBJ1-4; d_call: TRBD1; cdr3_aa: CASSSRTGTGSNEKLFF; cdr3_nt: TGTGCCAGCAGCTCCCGGACAGGGACGGGTTCTAATGAAAAACTGTTTTTT
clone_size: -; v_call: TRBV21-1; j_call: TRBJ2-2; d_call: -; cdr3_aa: CASSQGLAGGPGDTGELFF; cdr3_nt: TGTGCCAGCAGCCAGGGACTAGCGGGAGGGCCGGGCGACACCGGGGAGCTGTTTTTT
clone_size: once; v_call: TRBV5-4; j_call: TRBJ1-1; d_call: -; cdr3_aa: CASSLVDWGQGVRSEAFF; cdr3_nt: TGTGCCAGCAGCTTGGTCGACTGGGGGCAAGGTGTACGAAGTGAAGCTTTCTTT
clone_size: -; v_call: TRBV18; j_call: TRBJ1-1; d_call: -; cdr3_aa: CASLQAPEQPEAFF; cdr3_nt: TGTGCCAGCTTACAGGCCCCCGAACAGCCTGAAGCTTTCTTT
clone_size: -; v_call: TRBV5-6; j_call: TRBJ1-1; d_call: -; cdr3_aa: CASSLRVGVEAFF; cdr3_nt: TGTGCCAGCAGCTTGAGAGTGGGCGTTGAAGCTTTCTTT
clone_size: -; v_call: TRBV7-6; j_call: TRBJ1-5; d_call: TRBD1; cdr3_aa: CASSLGQGAGQPQHF; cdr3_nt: TGTGCCAGCAGCTTAGGGCAGGGGGCAGGTCAGCCCCAGCATTTT
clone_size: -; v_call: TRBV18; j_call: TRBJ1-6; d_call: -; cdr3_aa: CASSPRGNDSPLHF; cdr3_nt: TGTGCCAGCTCGCCCCGTGGGAACGATTCACCCCTCCACTTT
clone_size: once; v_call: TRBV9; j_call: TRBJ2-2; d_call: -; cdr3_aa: CASSVGGTTGELFF; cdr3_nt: TGTGCCAGCAGCGTAGGGGGTACTACCGGGGAGCTGTTTTTT
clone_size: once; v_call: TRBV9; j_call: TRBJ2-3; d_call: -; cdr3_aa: CASSVSMGTQYF; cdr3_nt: TGTGCCAGCAGCGTATCGATGGGTACGCAGTATTTT
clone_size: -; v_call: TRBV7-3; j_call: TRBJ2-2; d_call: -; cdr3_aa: CASSLGVGRHGELFF; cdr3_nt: TGTGCCAGCAGCTTAGGCGTGGGGCGGCACGGGGAGCTGTTTTTT
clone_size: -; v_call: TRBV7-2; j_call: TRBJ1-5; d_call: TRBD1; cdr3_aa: CASSEGQPNQPQHF; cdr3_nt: TGTGCCAGCAGCGAGGGACAGCCCAATCAGCCCCAGCATTTT
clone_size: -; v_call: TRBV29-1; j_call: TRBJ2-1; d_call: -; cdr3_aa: CSVGQYNEQFF; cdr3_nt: TGCAGCGTTGGCCAGTACAATGAGCAGTTCTTC
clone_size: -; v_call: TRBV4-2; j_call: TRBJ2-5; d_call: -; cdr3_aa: CASAARAETQYF; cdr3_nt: TGTGCCAGCGCGGCCAGGGCAGAGACCCAGTACTTC
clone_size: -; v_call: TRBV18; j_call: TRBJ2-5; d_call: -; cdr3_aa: CASSRQAGVETQYF; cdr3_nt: TGTGCCAGCTCCCGTCAGGCAGGGGTCGAGACCCAGTACTTC
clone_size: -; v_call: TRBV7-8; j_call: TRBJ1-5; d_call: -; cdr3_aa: CASSFFVGQPQHF; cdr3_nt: TGTGCCAGCAGCTTCTTCGTGGGTCAGCCCCAGCATTTT
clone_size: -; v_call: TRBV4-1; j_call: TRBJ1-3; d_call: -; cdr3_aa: CASSQGVTEPGNTIYF; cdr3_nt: TGCGCCAGCAGCCAAGGGGTAACAGAGCCTGGAAACACCATATATTTT